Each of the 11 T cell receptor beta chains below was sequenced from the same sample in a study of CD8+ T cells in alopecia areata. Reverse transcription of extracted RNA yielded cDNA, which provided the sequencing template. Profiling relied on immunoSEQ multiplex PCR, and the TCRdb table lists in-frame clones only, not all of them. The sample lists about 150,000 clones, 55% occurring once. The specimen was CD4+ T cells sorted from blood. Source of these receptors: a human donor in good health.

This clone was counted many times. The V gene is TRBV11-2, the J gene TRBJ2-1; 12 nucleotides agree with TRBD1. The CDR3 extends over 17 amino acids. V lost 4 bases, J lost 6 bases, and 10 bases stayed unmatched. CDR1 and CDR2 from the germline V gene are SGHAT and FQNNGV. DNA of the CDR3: TGTGCCAGCAGCTCAATACGGGGACAGGGGGCGCTCAATGAGCAGTTCTTC. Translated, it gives CASSSIRGQGALNEQFF.

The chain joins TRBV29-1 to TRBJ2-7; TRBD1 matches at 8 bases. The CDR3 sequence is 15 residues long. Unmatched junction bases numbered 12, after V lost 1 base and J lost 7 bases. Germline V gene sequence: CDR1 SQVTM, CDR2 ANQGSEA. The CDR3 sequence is CSVEGLRRGRREQYF. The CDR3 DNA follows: TGCAGCGTTGAAGGTCTCCGCAGGGGGCGGCGGGAGCAGTACTTC.

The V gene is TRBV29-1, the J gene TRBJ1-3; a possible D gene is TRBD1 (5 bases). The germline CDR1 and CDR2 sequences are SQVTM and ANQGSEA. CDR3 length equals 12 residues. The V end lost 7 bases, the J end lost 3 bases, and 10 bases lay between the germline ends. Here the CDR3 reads CSAREDGNTIYF. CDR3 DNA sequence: TGCAGCGCCAGGGAGGATGGAAACACCATATATTTT.

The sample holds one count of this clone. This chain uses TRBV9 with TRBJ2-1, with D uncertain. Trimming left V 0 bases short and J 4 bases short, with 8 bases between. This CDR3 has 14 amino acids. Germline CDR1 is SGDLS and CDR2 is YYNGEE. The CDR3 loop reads CASSVGGTYNEQFF. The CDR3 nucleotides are TGTGCCAGCAGCGTAGGCGGTACTTACAATGAGCAGTTCTTC.

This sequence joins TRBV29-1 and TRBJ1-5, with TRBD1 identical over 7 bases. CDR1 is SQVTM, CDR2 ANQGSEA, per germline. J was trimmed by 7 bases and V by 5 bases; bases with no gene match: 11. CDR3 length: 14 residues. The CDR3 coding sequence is TGCAGCGTTCAAACCGGGACAGCGGGGCAGCCCCAGCATTTT. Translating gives CSVQTGTAGQPQHF.

The CDR3 coding sequence is TGCGCCAGCAGCCTAGACGTGGCTTGGAACACTGAAGCTTTCTTT. It translates to CASSLDVAWNTEAFF. The chain couples TRBV4-1 to TRBJ1-1; D gene unclear. Germline lookup yields CDR1 MGHRA and CDR2 YSYEKL. Between the trimmed V and J ends, which lost 4 bases and 1 base, there was a span of 13 bases. There are 15 residues in the CDR3.

Here the CDR3 reads CASSSRNNEQFF. The CDR3 DNA follows: TGCGCCAGCAGTTCTAGAAACAATGAGCAGTTCTTC. The chain couples TRBV5-1 to TRBJ2-1, with D uncertain. Per germline, CDR1 SGHRS and CDR2 YFSETQ. V shed 5 bases and J shed 5 bases, with 8 bases lying between them. This CDR3 is 12 amino acids long.

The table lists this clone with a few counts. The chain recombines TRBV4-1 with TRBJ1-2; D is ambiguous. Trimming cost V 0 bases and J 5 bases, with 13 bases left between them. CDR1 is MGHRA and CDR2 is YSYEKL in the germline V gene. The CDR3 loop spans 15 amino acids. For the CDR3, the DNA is TGCGCCAGCAGCCAAGAGGGCTGGACGCGGTATGGCTACACCTTC. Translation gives CASSQEGWTRYGYTF.

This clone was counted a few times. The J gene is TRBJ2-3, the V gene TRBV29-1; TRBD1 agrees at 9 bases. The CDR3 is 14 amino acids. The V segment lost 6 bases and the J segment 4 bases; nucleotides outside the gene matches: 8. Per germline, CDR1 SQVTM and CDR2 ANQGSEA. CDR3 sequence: CSVAQGAVSDTQYF. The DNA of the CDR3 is TGCAGCGTCGCACAGGGGGCTGTGTCAGATACGCAGTATTTT.

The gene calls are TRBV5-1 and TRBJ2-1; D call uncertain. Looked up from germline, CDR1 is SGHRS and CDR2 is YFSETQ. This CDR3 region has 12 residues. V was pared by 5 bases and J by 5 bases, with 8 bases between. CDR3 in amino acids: CASSSKDNEQFF. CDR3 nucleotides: TGCGCCAGCAGTTCCAAAGACAATGAGCAGTTCTTC.

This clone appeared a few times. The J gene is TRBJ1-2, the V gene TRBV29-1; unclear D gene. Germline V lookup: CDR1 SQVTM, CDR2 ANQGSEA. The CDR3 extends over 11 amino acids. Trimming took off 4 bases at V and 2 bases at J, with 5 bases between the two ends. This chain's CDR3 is CSVVENYGYTF. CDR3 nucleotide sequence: TGCAGCGTTGTGGAAAACTATGGCTACACCTTC.